These T cell receptor beta chains were read from a single sample in a study of T-cell reconstitution after alpha-beta-depleted transplantation in children. TCRdb itself ran the PCR reads through MiXCR, one entry per CDR3 protein. This table has around 340,000 distinct CDR3 sequences, 10% to 15% appearing once. The source was PBMCs, collected from the stem cell graft. The origin of the receptors is a human donor who donated a stem cell graft to a child with Fanconi anemia. Each CDR3 is given with its conserved first and last residue.

CDR3	V	J
CASSQEPNTEAFF	TRBV4-2	TRBJ1-1
CASSQDLSGTGRYGYTF	TRBV4-3	TRBJ1-2
CASSLGVPQPQHF	TRBV12-3/TRBV12-4	TRBJ1-5
CASSPGHTGNTIYF	TRBV9	TRBJ1-3
CSALQVGTQYF	TRBV20-1	TRBJ2-5
CSARNSNQPQHF	TRBV20-1	TRBJ1-5
CAISDPTSGGVVEQFF	TRBV10-3	TRBJ2-1
CASSYDNNYGYTF	TRBV6-5	TRBJ1-2
CSVAPGTDYGYTF	TRBV29-1	TRBJ1-2
CASSPRQGFLANYGYTF	TRBV6-5	TRBJ1-2
CASSSQDRHNEQFF	TRBV5-4	TRBJ2-1
CASSSAGTSGTQYF	TRBV7-9	TRBJ2-5
CASSLRGLRNQPQHF	TRBV27	TRBJ1-5
CASSSPGLGETQYF	TRBV7-2	TRBJ2-5
CSAISGNSYNEQFF	TRBV20-1	TRBJ2-1
CSASGQDNSPLHF	TRBV20-1	TRBJ1-6
CASSSSTVLITEAFF	TRBV12-3/TRBV12-4	TRBJ1-1
CASRTVTSGNTIYF	TRBV6-5	TRBJ1-3
CASSSGFGYGYTF	TRBV6-2/TRBV6-3	TRBJ1-2
CSVQGENIQYF	TRBV29-1	TRBJ2-4
CASSQDSGVSQPQHF	TRBV3-1	TRBJ1-5
CASSGTWVEQYF	TRBV7-9	TRBJ2-7
CAIRQEVYNSPLHF	TRBV10-3	TRBJ1-6
CASARGTSQETQYF	TRBV6-1	TRBJ2-5
CASSLGKNQPQHF	TRBV5-1	TRBJ1-5
CASREGPSYNEQFF	TRBV6-2/TRBV6-3	TRBJ2-1
CATKTSGDPQETQYF	TRBV15	TRBJ2-5
CASSPRGSGGINYNEQFF	TRBV27	TRBJ2-1
CAWSERQGISETQYF	TRBV30	TRBJ2-5
CASSAPGQYNSPLHF	TRBV12-3/TRBV12-4	TRBJ1-6
CASSPGTGGDEQYF	TRBV18	TRBJ2-7
CASIRTRPAGGDTQYF	TRBV2	TRBJ2-3
CASSETSGIYNEQFF	TRBV27	TRBJ2-1
CASSSNWELFF	TRBV5-6	TRBJ2-2
CASSRPRREGNIQYF	TRBV12-3/TRBV12-4	TRBJ2-4
CASSSGGGGGYNEQFF	TRBV12-3/TRBV12-4	TRBJ2-1
CASSQRWEGNEQFF	TRBV4-1	TRBJ2-1
CASSLESINEQFF	TRBV11-2	TRBJ2-1
CATSESGTGGVETQYF	TRBV24-1	TRBJ2-5
CASSSERGRNEQFF	TRBV27	TRBJ2-1
CASSEFGTTNTEAFF	TRBV28	TRBJ1-1
CASSDGGAKQYF	TRBV28	TRBJ2-7